This T cell receptor (beta chain) originates from a study of T cells in narcolepsy. Study background: Healthy controls were enrolled alongside patients with narcolepsy type 1 or type 2. Whole-study findings and limits: Blood of same and different patients, but not healthy controls, reportedly held recurring autoreactive clonotypes.

Per the germline V gene, CDR1 is MDHEN and CDR2 is SYDVKM. V dropped 8 bases and J dropped 8 bases, with 12 bases sitting between them. The CDR3 contains 12 residues. Points on this clone: The antigen is undetermined.

The assay was immunoSEQ multiplex PCR, and TCRdb's table has in-frame clones only and misses some. This table has about 33,000 clones, roughly 90% appearing once. Sequences were obtained from CD45RA- memory CD4+ T cells from PBMCs. V and J are TRBV28 and TRBJ2-2; D call uncertain. The sequence came from a human donor with narcolepsy. The CDR3 DNA reads as TGTGCCAGCCGGCTCAGAACAGGGGAGCTGTTTTTT. Amino acid sequence: CASRLRTGELFF.